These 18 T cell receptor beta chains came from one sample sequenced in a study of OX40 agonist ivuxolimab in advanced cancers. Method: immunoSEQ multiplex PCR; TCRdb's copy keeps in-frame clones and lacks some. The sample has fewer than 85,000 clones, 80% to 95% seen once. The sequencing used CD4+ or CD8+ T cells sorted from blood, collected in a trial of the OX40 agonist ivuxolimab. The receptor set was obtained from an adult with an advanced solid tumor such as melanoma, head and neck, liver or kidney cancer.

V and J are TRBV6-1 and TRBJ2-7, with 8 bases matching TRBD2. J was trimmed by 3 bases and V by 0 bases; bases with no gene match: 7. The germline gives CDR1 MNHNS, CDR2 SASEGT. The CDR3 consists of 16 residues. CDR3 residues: CASSEAAAGAYYEQYF. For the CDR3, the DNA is TGTGCCAGCAGTGAAGCTGCAGCGGGGGCGTACTACGAGCAGTACTTC.

The CDR3 DNA reads as TGTGCCAGCAGCGTAGAGACCCAGTACTTC. Protein: CASSVETQYF. This chain joins TRBV9 and TRBJ2-5, with D hard to call. V gave up 0 bases and J gave up 6 bases, with 0 bases separating them. Germline assignment: CDR1 SGDLS and CDR2 YYNGEE. The CDR3 totals 10 residues.

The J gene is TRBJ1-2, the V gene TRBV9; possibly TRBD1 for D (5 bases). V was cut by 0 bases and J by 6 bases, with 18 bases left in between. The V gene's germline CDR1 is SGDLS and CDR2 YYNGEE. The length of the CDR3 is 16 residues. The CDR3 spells CASSVGLGLREDGYTF. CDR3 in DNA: TGTGCCAGCAGCGTAGGGTTAGGTCTCAGGGAGGATGGCTACACCTTC. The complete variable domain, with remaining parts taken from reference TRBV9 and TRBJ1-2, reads DSGVTQTPKHLITATGQRVTLRCSPRSGDLSVYWYQQSLDQGLQFLIQYYNGEERAKGNILERFSAQQFPDLHSELNLSSLELGDSALYFCASSVGLGLREDGYTFGSGTRLTVV.

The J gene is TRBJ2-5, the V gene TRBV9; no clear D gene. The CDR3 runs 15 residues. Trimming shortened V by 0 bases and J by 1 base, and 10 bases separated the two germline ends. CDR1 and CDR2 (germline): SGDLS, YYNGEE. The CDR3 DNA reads TGTGCCAGCAGCGTAGGAAGGCTGATCCAAGAGACCCAGTACTTC. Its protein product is CASSVGRLIQETQYF.

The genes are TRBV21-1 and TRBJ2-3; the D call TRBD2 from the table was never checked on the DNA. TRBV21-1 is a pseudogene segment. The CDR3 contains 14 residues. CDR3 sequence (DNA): TGTGCCAACACTACTAGCGGGGGCACAGATACGCAGTATTTT. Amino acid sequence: CANTTSGGTDTQYF.

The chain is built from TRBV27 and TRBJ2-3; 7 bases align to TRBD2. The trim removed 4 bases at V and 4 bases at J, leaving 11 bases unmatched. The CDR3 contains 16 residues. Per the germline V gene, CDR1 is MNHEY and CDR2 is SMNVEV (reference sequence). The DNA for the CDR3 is TGTGCCAGCAGTTACCTGACTAGGGAGGGAGCAGATACGCAGTATTTT. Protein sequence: CASSYLTREGADTQYF.

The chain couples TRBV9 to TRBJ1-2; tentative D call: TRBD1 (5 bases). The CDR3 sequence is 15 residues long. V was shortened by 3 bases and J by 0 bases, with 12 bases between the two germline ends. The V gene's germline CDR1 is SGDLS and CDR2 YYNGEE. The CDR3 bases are TGTGCCAGCAGCGAGGCAGACAGCGCTAACTATGGCTACACCTTC. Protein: CASSEADSANYGYTF.

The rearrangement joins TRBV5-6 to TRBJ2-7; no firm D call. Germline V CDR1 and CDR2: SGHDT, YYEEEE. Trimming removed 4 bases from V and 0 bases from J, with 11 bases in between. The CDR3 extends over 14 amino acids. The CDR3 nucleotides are TGTGCCAGCAGCCGGATAGGAGCCTCCTACGAGCAGTACTTC. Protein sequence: CASSRIGASYEQYF.

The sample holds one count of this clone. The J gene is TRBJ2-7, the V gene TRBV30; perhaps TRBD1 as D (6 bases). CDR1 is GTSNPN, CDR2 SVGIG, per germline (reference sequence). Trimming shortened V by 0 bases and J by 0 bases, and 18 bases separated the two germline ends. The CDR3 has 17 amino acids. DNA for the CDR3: TGTGCCTGGAGTGTTTGGGTGGGGGCAGCTAGCTCCTACGAGCAGTACTTC. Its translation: CAWSVWVGAASSYEQYF.

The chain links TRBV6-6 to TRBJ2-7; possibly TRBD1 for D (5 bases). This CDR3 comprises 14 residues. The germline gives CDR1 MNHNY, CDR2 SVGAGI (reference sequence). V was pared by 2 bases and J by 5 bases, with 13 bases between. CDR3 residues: CASSYDQGTHEQYF. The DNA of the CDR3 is TGTGCCAGCAGTTACGACCAGGGTACCCACGAGCAGTACTTC.

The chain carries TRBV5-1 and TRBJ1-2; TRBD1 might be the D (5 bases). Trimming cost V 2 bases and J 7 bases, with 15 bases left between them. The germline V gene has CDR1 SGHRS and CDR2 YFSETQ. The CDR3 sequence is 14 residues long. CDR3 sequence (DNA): TGCGCCAGCAGCTTTGGAGGGGAGTGGGGTGGCTACACCTTC. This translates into CASSFGGEWGGYTF.

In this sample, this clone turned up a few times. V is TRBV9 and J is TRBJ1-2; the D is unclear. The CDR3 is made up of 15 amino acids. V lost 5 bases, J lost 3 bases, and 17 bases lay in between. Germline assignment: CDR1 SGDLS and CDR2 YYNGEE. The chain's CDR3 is CASRAGPDKDYGYTF. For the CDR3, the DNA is TGTGCCAGCAGAGCGGGCCCAGACAAGGACTATGGCTACACCTTC.

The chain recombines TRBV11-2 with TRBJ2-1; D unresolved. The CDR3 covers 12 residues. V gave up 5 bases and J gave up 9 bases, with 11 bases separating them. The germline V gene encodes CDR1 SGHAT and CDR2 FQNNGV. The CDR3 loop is CASSALVPEQFF. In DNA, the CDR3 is TGTGCCAGCAGCGCCCTAGTACCTGAGCAGTTCTTC. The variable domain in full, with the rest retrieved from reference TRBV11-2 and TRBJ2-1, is EAGVAQSPRYKIIEKRQSVAFWCNPISGHATLYWYQQILGQGPKLLIQFQNNGVVDDSQLPKDRFSAERLKGVDSTLKIQPAKLEDSAVYLCASSALVPEQFFGPGTRLTVL.

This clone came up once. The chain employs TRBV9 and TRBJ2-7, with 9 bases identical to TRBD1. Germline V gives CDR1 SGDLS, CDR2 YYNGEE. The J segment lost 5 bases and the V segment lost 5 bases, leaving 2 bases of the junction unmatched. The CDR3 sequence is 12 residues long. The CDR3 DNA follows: TGTGCCAGCAGGGGGACAGGGAACGAGCAGTACTTC. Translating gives CASRGTGNEQYF.

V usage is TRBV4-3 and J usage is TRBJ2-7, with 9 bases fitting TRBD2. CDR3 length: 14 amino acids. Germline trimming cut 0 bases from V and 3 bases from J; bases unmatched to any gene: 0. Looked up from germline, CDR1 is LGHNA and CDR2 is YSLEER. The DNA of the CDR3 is TGCGCCAGCAGCCAAGATAGCGGGGGCTACGAGCAGTACTTC. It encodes CASSQDSGGYEQYF.

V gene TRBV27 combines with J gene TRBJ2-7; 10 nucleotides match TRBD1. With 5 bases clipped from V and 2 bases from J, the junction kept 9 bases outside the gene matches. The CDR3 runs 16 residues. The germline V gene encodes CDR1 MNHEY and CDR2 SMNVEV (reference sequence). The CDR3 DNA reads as TGTGCCAGCAGTCTACTAACCGGGACAGGGGCCTACGAGCAGTACTTC. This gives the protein CASSLLTGTGAYEQYF.

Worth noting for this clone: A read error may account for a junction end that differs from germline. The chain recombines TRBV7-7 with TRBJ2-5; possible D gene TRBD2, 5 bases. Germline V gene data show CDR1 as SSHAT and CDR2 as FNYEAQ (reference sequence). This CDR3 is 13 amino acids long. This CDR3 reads CASSLAYSETQYF. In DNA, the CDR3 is TGTGCTAGCAGCTTAGCGTATTCGGAGACCCAGTACTTC.

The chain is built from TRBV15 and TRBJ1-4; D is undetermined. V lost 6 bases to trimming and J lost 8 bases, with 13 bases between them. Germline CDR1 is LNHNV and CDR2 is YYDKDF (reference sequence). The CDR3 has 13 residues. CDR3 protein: CATSPRGNEKLFF. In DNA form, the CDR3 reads TGTGCCACCAGTCCTCGGGGTAACGAAAAACTGTTTTTT.